This T cell receptor beta chain is drawn from a study of T cell repertoires in cytomegalovirus infection. With 3 bases removed from V and 9 bases from J, the gap between germline ends came to 27 bases. Germline V lookup: CDR1 SNHLY, CDR2 FYNNEI. The CDR3 totals 18 residues. This clonotype has a handful of counts. What it binds is unknown. MiXCR was run by TCRdb on the reads, yielding one entry per CDR3 protein. The table has tens of thousands of distinct CDR3 sequences, around 27% seen once; the top ten hold 50% to 70%. The gene calls are TRBV2 and TRBJ2-1, with D tentatively TRBD2 (5 bases). The specimen was CD8+ T cells from cultured PBMCs, collected from culture after CMV antigen stimulation. This clonotype was obtained from a human donor in good health (CMV status not recorded). Some clones in this sample may be carry-over from other donors' samples. The CDR3 reads CASSETPPGLRWVGEQFF. CDR3 DNA: TGTGCCAGCAGTGAGACCCCCCCTGGACTGCGCTGGGTGGGTGAGCAGTTCTTC.